What follows are 8 T cell receptor beta chains derived from one specimen sequenced in a study of control samples from healthy donors and cancer patients. The repertoire was sequenced with immunoSEQ multiplex PCR; TCRdb's copy has only in-frame clones and lacks some. Of 65,000 to 95,000 clones in the sample, around 87% were seen once. The sample taken for sequencing was blood. The source of these receptors is a man aged 50 or older in good health.

V gene TRBV10-2 combines with J gene TRBJ2-3, with D possibly TRBD1 on 5 matching bases. The V end lost 3 bases, the J end lost 1 base, and 8 bases lay between the germline ends. This CDR3 contains 14 residues. Germline assignment: CDR1 WSHSY and CDR2 SAAADI. The CDR3 DNA reads as TGCGCCAGCAGTGATACCAGGGGCACAGATACGCAGTATTTT. It yields the protein CASSDTRGTDTQYF.

The chain is built from TRBV12-3 or TRBV12-4 and TRBJ1-5, with no clear D. V dropped 3 bases and J dropped 7 bases, with 4 bases sitting between them. The CDR3 loop spans 11 amino acids. Here the CDR3 reads CASSFTQPQHF. The CDR3 region has the DNA TGTGCCAGCAGTTTCACGCAGCCCCAGCATTTT.

The V call is TRBV25-1, the J call TRBJ2-3; 7 positions match TRBD1. J lost 4 bases, V lost 4 bases, and 5 bases had no gene match. Per the germline V gene, CDR1 is MGHDK and CDR2 is SYGVNS. The CDR3 spans 14 residues. In DNA form, the CDR3 reads TGTGCCAGCAGTGGAGTAGGGGGCGCAGATACGCAGTATTTT. Translating it yields CASSGVGGADTQYF.

The rearrangement joins TRBV7-9 to TRBJ2-7; TRBD2 aligns across 7 bases. CDR1 is SEHNR and CDR2 is FQNEAQ in the germline V gene (reference sequence). J lost 7 bases, V lost 1 base, and 1 base had no gene match. The CDR3 covers 12 residues. The CDR3 is CASSLGGGEQYF. Written as DNA, the CDR3 is TGTGCCAGCAGCTTAGGGGGAGGGGAGCAGTACTTC. Complete variable domain (other parts from reference TRBV7-9 and TRBJ2-7): DTGVSQNPRHKITKRGQNVTFRCDPISEHNRLYWYRQTLGQGPEFLTYFQNEAQLEKSRLLSDRFSAERPKGSFSTLEIQRTEQGDSAMYLCASSLGGGEQYFGPGTRLTVT.

J is TRBJ2-1 and V is TRBV5-6, with D maybe TRBD1 (6 bases). Germline CDR1 SGHDT, CDR2 YYEEEE. The CDR3 totals 13 residues. Trimming removed 2 bases from V and 14 bases from J, with 17 bases in between. The CDR3 spells CASSFQGYDTEFF. The DNA of the CDR3 is TGTGCCAGCAGCTTCCAGGGGTATGATACAGAGTTCTTC.

This chain joins TRBV25-1 and TRBJ2-1; no clear D gene. This CDR3 has 15 amino acids. With 6 bases removed from V and 9 bases from J, the gap between germline ends came to 21 bases. In germline, CDR1 is MGHDK, CDR2 SYGVNS. The CDR3 nucleotides read TGTGCCAGCAGCGCCGTGGTATATGAGGATCGTGAGCAGTTCTTC. It specifies CASSAVVYEDREQFF.

The rearrangement uses TRBV7-3 and TRBJ2-2; D perhaps matches TRBD2 (5 bases). The CDR3 has 14 amino acids. Trimming took 3 bases from V and 0 from J, leaving 5 bases between them. Per germline, CDR1 SGHTA and CDR2 FQGTGA. This CDR3 is CASSFGANTGELFF. Written as DNA, the CDR3 is TGTGCCAGCAGCTTCGGGGCGAACACCGGGGAGCTGTTTTTT. Drawing the rest from reference TRBV7-3 and TRBJ2-2, the complete variable domain is GAGVSQTPSNKVTEKGKYVELRCDPISGHTALYWYRQSLGQGPEFLIYFQGTGAADDSGLPNDRFFAVRPEGSVSTLKIQRTERGDSAVYLCASSFGANTGELFFGEGSRLTVL.

The V and J genes are TRBV25-1 and TRBJ2-3; 9 bases are a match to TRBD1. The junction had 8 bases not matched to a gene; V was cut back by 6 bases and J by 4 bases. The CDR3 has 15 amino acids. The germline gives CDR1 MGHDK, CDR2 SYGVNS. The CDR3 region is CASSPRDRDPDTQYF. CDR3 nucleotides: TGTGCCAGCAGCCCGCGGGACAGGGACCCAGATACGCAGTATTTT.